This entry lists 23 T cell receptor beta chains sequenced from one sample in a study of regulatory T cells in long-lasting Graves disease. Time point specified: newly diagnosed GD, antithyroid drugs for less than 3 months. The TCR library used RNA extracted from PBMCs. The TCR beta library used iRepertoire HTBI primers with Arm-PCR amplification of CDR3. TCRdb re-analysed the multiplex PCR reads in MiXCR, keeping a single row per CDR3 protein. This sample has about 370,000 distinct CDR3 sequences, with 15% to 19% found just once. The sequencing used peripheral blood mononuclear cells (PBMCs), collected at new diagnosis, from a patient treated with antithyroid drugs. These receptors all come from a female donor with Graves disease.

This clonotype was counted at least ten times. This sequence joins TRBV7-2 and TRBJ2-2; a possible D gene is TRBD2 (6 bases). Germline V gene sequence: CDR1 SGHTA, CDR2 FQGNSA. Trimming cost V 8 bases and J 1 base, with 23 bases left between them. This CDR3 region has 18 residues. CDR3 nucleotide sequence: TGTGCCAGCGACCCCTACTACGCGGGGACGGTGAACACCGGGGAGCTGTTTTTT. Encoded protein: CASDPYYAGTVNTGELFF.

This clonotype was seen ten or more times. The chain joins TRBV9 to TRBJ2-5, with a possible D match to TRBD2 (6 bases). The CDR3 loop spans 16 amino acids. From germline, CDR1 is SGDLS and CDR2 YYNGEE. The V end was cut by 2 bases, the J end by 0 bases, with 14 bases between. This chain's CDR3 is CASSVTGEGYQETQYF. The CDR3 DNA reads as TGTGCCAGCAGCGTCACGGGAGAGGGGTACCAAGAGACCCAGTACTTC.

This clonotype was seen only a few times. Compared with germline, one end of the junction differs, possibly owing to a read error. The chain joins TRBV4-1 to TRBJ2-2; a weak D match, TRBD2 (6 bases). The germline gives CDR1 MGHRA, CDR2 YSYEKL. The CDR3 is 19 amino acids. The CDR3 bases are TGCGCCAGCAGCCAAGGACCGCGACTAGTTGGATCCAACACCGGGGAACTGTTTTTT. Residues: CASSQGPRLVGSNTGELFF.

This clonotype was recorded a few times. The chain uses TRBV9 and TRBJ2-2; TRBD1 agrees at 8 bases. The CDR3 loop spans 15 amino acids. Germline V gene lookup returns CDR1 SGDLS and CDR2 YYNGEE. V was clipped by 4 bases and J by 5 bases; unmatched bases: 7. The CDR3 DNA reads as TGTGCCAGCAGCTCGCCGACAGGGGTTACCGGGGAGCTGTTTTTT. The encoded protein is CASSSPTGVTGELFF.

The rearrangement links TRBV11-3 to TRBJ1-6; 9 bases are a match to TRBD1. CDR3 length equals 15 residues. Trimming removed 5 bases from V and 10 bases from J; junction bases left unmatched: 9. Germline V CDR1 and CDR2: SGHNT, YENEEA. CDR3 bases: TGTGCCAGCAGCCACGGACAGGGGCGCGCCTCACCCCTCCACTTT. This encodes CASSHGQGRASPLHF.

The sample holds many counts of this clonotype. The V call is TRBV28, the J call TRBJ2-3, with D possibly matching TRBD2 (6 bases). Germline lookup yields CDR1 MDHEN and CDR2 SYDVKM. Deletions cut 3 bases from V and 5 bases from J, with 12 bases between. The CDR3 is 14 amino acids. Here the CDR3 reads CASSFARRGDTQYF. The CDR3 DNA reads TGTGCCAGCAGTTTTGCCAGGAGGGGAGATACGCAGTATTTT.

The chain uses TRBV25-1 and TRBJ2-7, with D perhaps being TRBD1 or TRBD2 (5 bases each). The germline gives CDR1 MGHDK, CDR2 SYGVNS. The V gene lost 6 bases and the J gene lost 7 bases, with 19 bases spanning the gap. The CDR3 covers 14 residues. CDR3 residues: CASRARRDVEEQYF. CDR3 DNA: TGTGCCAGCAGAGCCCGACGGGACGTAGAAGAGCAGTACTTC.

As concerns this clonotype: A far larger clone lies a single base away; this is likely a read error. The chain carries TRBV20-1 and TRBJ2-3, with a weak D call TRBD1 (5 bases). The last part of the DNA fits TRBJ1-1 better; the J call may be wrong. Germline CDR1 is DFQATT and CDR2 is SNEGSKA (reference sequence). The length of the CDR3 is 15 residues. The DNA of the CDR3 is TGCAGTGCTAGAGACCACAGTTACCAGGGCACTGAAGCTTTCTTT. Its translation is CSARDHSYQGTEAFF.

This clonotype has a count of ten or more. The chain's CDR3 is CASSPRGREVYNEQFF. The DNA for the CDR3 is TGCGCCAGCAGCCCGCGGGGGCGGGAGGTCTACAATGAGCAGTTCTTC. The gene calls are TRBV5-1 and TRBJ2-1; 8 nucleotides align to TRBD2. V was clipped by 4 bases and J by 3 bases; unmatched bases: 9. The length of the CDR3 is 16 residues. The V gene's germline CDR1 is SGHRS and CDR2 YFSETQ.

This clonotype turned up a few times. This may arise from a read error, as a much more abundant clone is one base away. This chain uses TRBV7-2 with TRBJ2-1; 11 positions agree with TRBD2. J lost 13 bases, V lost 0 bases, and 11 bases had no gene match. CDR3 length equals 16 residues. Germline V gene data show CDR1 as SGHTA and CDR2 as FQGNSA. The CDR3 is CASSLASGRGQETQFF. The CDR3 bases are TGTGCCAGCAGCTTAGCTAGCGGGAGGGGCCAAGAGACCCAGTTCTTC.

This clonotype was observed once. This chain uses TRBV2 with TRBJ2-1; D is perhaps TRBD1 or TRBD2 (5 bases each). This CDR3 comprises 14 residues. CDR1 is SNHLY and CDR2 is FYNNEI in the germline V gene. The germline V and J ends were trimmed by 5 bases and 9 bases, with 17 bases remaining between them. The CDR3 here is CASSREPGQGEQFF. CDR3 coding DNA: TGTGCCAGCAGTCGTGAGCCGGGGCAAGGTGAGCAGTTCTTC.

Remarks on this clonotype: Just one base apart from a much larger clone, this may be a read error. The rearrangement joins TRBV12-3 or TRBV12-4 to TRBJ2-4; 8 nucleotides agree with TRBD1. J lost 5 bases, V lost 10 bases, and 13 bases had no gene match. CDR3 length: 15 residues. CDR3 sequence (DNA): TGTGCCACCAGGGGTCAGGGGGCCGGGGAAAACATTCAGTACTTC. It is translated as CATRGQGAGENIQYF.

This clonotype has at least ten counts. This chain connects TRBV6-5 to TRBJ1-2; tentative D call: TRBD1 (5 bases). Germline CDR1 MNHEY, CDR2 SVGAGI. The V gene lost 0 bases and the J gene lost 6 bases, with 8 bases spanning the gap. The CDR3 spans 13 residues. As DNA, the CDR3 is TGTGCCAGCAGTTACTCTGCAGGGAATGGCTACACCTTC. As protein: CASSYSAGNGYTF.

This clonotype was seen at least ten times. The V gene is TRBV13, the J gene TRBJ1-4; the D is unclear. The germline V gene encodes CDR1 PRHDT and CDR2 FYEKMQ (reference sequence). The CDR3 sequence is 14 residues long. Trimming pared 2 bases from V and 3 bases from J, leaving 7 bases between. CDR3 sequence reads: CASSLRVSNEKLFF. CDR3 in DNA: TGTGCCAGCAGCTTACGGGTTTCTAATGAAAAACTGTTTTTT.

Ten or more counts support this clonotype. The rearrangement joins TRBV12-3 or TRBV12-4 to TRBJ1-1, with 9 positions matching TRBD1. This CDR3 has 13 amino acids. After removal of 5 bases from V and 8 bases from J, the junction contained 6 bases not matched to a gene. The CDR3 protein is CASSPYRGPEAFF. The CDR3 DNA reads TGTGCCAGCAGTCCCTACAGGGGGCCCGAAGCTTTCTTT.

This clonotype was recorded a few times. A much larger clonotype is one base distant, so this may be a read error. V gene TRBV3-1 combines with J gene TRBJ2-1; 9 bases are shared with TRBD2. CDR3 length equals 16 residues. The germline V gene encodes CDR1 LGHDT and CDR2 YNNKEL (reference sequence). CDR3 loop: CANSQGWREGYNEQFF. Written as DNA, the CDR3 is TGTGCCAACAGCCAAGGTTGGCGGGAGGGATACAATGAGCAGTTCTTC.

This clonotype was counted ten times or more. V is TRBV27 and J is TRBJ2-1; tentative D call: TRBD2 (6 bases). Germline lookup yields CDR1 MNHEY and CDR2 SMNVEV (reference sequence). V was cut by 4 bases and J by 0 bases, with 10 bases left in between. The CDR3 extends over 15 amino acids. The CDR3 loop reads CASSWDGSSYNEQFF. The CDR3 DNA reads TGTGCCAGCAGTTGGGACGGGAGCTCCTACAATGAGCAGTTCTTC.

The V and J genes are TRBV6-2 or TRBV6-3 and TRBJ2-1; TRBD2 aligns across 9 bases. Germline values: CDR1 MNHEY, CDR2 SVGEGT. V lost 10 bases and J lost 7; bases outside the gene matches: 23. The CDR3 length is 18 residues. For the CDR3, the DNA is TGTGCCATACATACCGGGGGGGCTAGCGGGATAGAATCGAATGAGCAGTTCTTC. Its protein product is CAIHTGGASGIESNEQFF.

This clonotype was seen only a few times. The chain combines TRBV28 with TRBJ2-2, with TRBD1 as a possible D gene (6 bases). V dropped 8 bases and J dropped 6 bases, with 16 bases sitting between them. The CDR3 contains 14 residues. Per the germline V gene, CDR1 is MDHEN and CDR2 is SYDVKM. The CDR3 region is CASWTSGTPGELFF. DNA for the CDR3: TGTGCCAGCTGGACTTCCGGGACACCCGGGGAGCTGTTTTTT.

This clonotype was counted at least ten times. The chain employs TRBV3-1 and TRBJ2-1; D not certain. The length of the CDR3 is 11 residues. Germline V gene sequence: CDR1 LGHDT, CDR2 YNNKEL (reference sequence). V was cut by 5 bases and J by 9 bases, with 8 bases left in between. CDR3 in amino acids: CASSDSGEQFF. DNA for the CDR3: TGTGCCAGCAGCGATTCTGGTGAGCAGTTCTTC.

This clonotype showed up many times. The chain is built from TRBV20-1 and TRBJ2-1, with 10 bases aligning to TRBD2. The germline V gene encodes CDR1 DFQATT and CDR2 SNEGSKA (reference sequence). The CDR3 loop spans 17 amino acids. V lost 5 bases, J lost 2 bases, and 12 bases stayed unmatched. The CDR3 spells CSAVDTLAGVTYNEQFF. The CDR3 coding sequence is TGCAGTGCTGTAGACACCCTAGCGGGAGTAACCTACAATGAGCAGTTCTTC.

This clonotype was seen repeatedly, ten times or more. The CDR3 sequence is CASSEVLVNTEAFF. CDR3 coding DNA: TGTGCCAGCAGCGAGGTACTCGTGAACACTGAAGCTTTCTTT. J is TRBJ1-1 and V is TRBV7-9; D not resolved. The V end lost 5 bases, the J end lost 0 bases, and 10 bases lay between the germline ends. This CDR3 contains 14 residues. The germline gives CDR1 SEHNR, CDR2 FQNEAQ (reference sequence).

This rearrangement joins TRBV6-9 to TRBJ2-7, with D possibly TRBD1 on 5 matching bases. V lost 2 bases, J lost 2 bases, and 10 bases lay in between. The CDR3 runs 14 residues. CDR1 and CDR2 from the germline V gene are MNHGY and SVAAGI. The CDR3 reads CASSYADNPYEQYF. The CDR3 nucleotides read TGTGCCAGCAGTTATGCGGACAACCCCTACGAGCAGTACTTC.